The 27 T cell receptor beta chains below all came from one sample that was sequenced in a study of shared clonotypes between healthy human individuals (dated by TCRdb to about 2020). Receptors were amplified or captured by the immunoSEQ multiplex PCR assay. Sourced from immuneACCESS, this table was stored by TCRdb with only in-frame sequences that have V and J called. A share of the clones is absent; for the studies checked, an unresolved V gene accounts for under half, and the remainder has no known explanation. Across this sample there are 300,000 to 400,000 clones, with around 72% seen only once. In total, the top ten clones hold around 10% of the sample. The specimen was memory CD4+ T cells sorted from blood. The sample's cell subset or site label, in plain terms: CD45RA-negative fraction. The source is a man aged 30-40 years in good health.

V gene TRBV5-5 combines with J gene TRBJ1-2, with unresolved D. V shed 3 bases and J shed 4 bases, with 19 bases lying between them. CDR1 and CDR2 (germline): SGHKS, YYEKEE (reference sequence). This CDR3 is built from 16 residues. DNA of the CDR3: TGTGCCAGCAGCTGGGGTCTTGAGGATGCTGGCTATGGCTACACCTTC. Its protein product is CASSWGLEDAGYGYTF. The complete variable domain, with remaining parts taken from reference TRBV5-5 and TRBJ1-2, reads DAGVTQSPTHLIKTRGQQVTLRCSPISGHKSVSWYQQVLGQGPQFIFQYYEKEERGRGNFPDRFSARQFPNYSSELNVNALLLGDSALYLCASSWGLEDAGYGYTFGSGTRLTVV.

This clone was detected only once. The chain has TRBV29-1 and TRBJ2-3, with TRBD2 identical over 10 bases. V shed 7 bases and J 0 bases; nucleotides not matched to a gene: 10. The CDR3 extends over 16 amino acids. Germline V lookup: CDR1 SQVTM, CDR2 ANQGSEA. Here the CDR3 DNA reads TGCAGCGCAAAGACTAGCGGGTTTGCTAGCACAGATACGCAGTATTTT. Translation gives CSAKTSGFASTDTQYF.

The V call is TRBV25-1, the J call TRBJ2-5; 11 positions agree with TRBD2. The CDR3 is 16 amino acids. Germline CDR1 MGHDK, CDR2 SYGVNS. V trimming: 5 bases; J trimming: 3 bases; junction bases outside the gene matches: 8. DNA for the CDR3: TGTGCCAGCAGTCCAAACGGGGGACTAGCGGAAGAGACCCAGTACTTC. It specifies CASSPNGGLAEETQYF.

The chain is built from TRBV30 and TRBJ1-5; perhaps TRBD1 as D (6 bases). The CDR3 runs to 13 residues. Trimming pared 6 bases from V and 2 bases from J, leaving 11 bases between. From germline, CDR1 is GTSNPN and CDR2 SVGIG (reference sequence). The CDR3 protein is CACRGGRNQPQHF. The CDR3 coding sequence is TGTGCCTGCCGAGGGGGACGCAATCAGCCCCAGCATTTT.

CDR3 region: CASSLAIPSNEQFF. The CDR3 coding sequence is TGCGCCAGCAGCTTGGCTATTCCCAGCAATGAGCAGTTCTTC. The rearrangement links TRBV5-1 to TRBJ2-1; unclear D gene. The CDR3 is 14 residues long. Germline values: CDR1 SGHRS, CDR2 YFSETQ. V dropped 0 bases and J dropped 6 bases, with 10 bases sitting between them.

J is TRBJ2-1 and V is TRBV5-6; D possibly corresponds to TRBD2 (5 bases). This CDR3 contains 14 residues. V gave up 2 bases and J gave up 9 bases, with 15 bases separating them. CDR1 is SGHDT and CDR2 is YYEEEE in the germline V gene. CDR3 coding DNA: TGTGCCAGCAGCTTAAGGGAGTATGATTTTGAGCAGTTCTTC. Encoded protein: CASSLREYDFEQFF.

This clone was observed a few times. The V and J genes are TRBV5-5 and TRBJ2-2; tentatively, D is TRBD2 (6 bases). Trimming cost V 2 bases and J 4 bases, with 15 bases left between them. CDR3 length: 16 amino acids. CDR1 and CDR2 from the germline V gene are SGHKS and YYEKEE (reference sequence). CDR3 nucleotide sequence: TGTGCCAGCAGCTTCGGGCCCACGGGGGTCACCGGGGAGCTGTTTTTT. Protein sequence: CASSFGPTGVTGELFF.

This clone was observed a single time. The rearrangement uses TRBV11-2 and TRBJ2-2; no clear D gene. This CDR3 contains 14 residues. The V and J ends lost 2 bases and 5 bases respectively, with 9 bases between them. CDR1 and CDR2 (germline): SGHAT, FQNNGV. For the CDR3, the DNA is TGTGCCAGCAGCTTAATAGGCCGAACCGGGGAGCTGTTTTTT. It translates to CASSLIGRTGELFF.

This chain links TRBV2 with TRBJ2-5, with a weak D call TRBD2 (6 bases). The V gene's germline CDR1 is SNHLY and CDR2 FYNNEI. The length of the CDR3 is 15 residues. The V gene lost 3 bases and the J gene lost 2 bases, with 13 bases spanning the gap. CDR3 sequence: CASSDLSGRQETQYF. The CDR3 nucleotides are TGTGCCAGCAGTGACCTTAGCGGCAGACAAGAGACCCAGTACTTC. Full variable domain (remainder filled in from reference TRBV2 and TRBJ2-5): EPEVTQTPSHQVTQMGQEVILRCVPISNHLYFYWYRQILGQKVEFLVSFYNNEISEKSEIFDDQFSVERPDGSNFTLKIRSTKLEDSAMYFCASSDLSGRQETQYFGPGTRLLVL.

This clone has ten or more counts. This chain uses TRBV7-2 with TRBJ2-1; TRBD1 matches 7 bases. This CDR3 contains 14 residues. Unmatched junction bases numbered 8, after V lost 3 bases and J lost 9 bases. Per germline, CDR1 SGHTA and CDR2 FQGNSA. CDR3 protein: CASSFRQGGSEQFF. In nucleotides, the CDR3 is TGTGCCAGCAGCTTTAGACAGGGTGGTAGTGAGCAGTTCTTC.

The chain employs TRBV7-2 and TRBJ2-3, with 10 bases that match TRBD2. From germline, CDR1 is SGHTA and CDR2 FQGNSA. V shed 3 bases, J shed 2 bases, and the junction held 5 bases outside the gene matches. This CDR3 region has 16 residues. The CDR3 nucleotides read TGTGCCAGCAGCTTCCATAGCGGGAGGCTCACAGATACGCAGTATTTT. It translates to CASSFHSGRLTDTQYF.

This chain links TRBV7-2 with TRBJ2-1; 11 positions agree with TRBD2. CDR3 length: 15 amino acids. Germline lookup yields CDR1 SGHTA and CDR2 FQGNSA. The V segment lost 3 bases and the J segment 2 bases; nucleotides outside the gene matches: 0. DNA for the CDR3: TGTGCCAGCAGCTTGACTAGCGGGACCTACAATGAGCAGTTCTTC. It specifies CASSLTSGTYNEQFF.

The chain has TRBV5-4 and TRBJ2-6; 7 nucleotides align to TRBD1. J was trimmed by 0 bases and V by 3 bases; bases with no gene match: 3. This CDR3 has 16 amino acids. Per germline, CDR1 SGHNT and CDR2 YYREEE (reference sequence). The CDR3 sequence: CASSSGQLSGANVLTF. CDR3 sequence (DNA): TGTGCCAGCAGCTCGGGACAGCTCTCTGGGGCCAACGTCCTGACTTTC.

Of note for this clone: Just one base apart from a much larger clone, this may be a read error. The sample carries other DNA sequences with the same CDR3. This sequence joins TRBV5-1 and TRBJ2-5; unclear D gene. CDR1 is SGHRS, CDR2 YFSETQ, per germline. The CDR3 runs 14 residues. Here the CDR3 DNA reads TGCGCCAGCAGCTTGGCAGGCGTCCAAGAAACCCAGTACTTC. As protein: CASSLAGVQETQYF.

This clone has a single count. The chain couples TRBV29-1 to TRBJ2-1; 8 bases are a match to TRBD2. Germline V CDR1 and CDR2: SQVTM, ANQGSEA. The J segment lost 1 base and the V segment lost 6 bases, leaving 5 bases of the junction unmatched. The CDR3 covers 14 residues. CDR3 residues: CSVSGSASYNEQFF. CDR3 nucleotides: TGCAGCGTGAGCGGGAGCGCGTCCTACAATGAGCAGTTCTTC.

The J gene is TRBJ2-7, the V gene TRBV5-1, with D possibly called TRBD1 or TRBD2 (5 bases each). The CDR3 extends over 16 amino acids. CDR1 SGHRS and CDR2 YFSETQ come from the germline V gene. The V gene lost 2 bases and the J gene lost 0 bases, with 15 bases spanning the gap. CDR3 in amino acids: CASSLGVGSVSYEQYF. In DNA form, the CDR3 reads TGCGCCAGCAGCTTAGGGGTGGGGAGCGTCTCCTACGAGCAGTACTTC.

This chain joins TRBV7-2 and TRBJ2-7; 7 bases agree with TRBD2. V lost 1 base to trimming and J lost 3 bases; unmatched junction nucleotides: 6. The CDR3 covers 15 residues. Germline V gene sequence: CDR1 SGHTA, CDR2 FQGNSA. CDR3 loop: CASSLGRGKLYEQYF. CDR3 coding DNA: TGTGCCAGCAGCTTAGGGCGGGGGAAACTCTACGAGCAGTACTTC.

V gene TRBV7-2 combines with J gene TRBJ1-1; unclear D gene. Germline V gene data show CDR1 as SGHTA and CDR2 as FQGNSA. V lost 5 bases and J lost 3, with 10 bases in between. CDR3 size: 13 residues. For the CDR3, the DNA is TGTGCCAGCAGCATATCCCGGGACACTGAAGCTTTCTTT. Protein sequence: CASSISRDTEAFF.

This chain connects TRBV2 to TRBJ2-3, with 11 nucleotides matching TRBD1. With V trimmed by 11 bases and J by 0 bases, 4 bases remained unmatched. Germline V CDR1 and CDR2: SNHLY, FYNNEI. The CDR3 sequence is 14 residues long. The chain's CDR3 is CARGQGASTDTQYF. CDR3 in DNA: TGTGCCCGCGGACAGGGGGCGAGCACAGATACGCAGTATTTT. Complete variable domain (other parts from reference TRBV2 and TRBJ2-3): EPEVTQTPSHQVTQMGQEVILRCVPISNHLYFYWYRQILGQKVEFLVSFYNNEISEKSEIFDDQFSVERPDGSNFTLKIRSTKLEDSAMYFCARGQGASTDTQYFGPGTRLTVL.

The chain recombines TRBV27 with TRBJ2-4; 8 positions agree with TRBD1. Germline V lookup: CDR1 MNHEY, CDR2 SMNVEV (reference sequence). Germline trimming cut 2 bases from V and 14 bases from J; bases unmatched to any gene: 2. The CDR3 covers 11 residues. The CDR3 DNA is TGTGCCAGCAGTTTAGGACAGGGAAAGTACTTC. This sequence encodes CASSLGQGKYF.

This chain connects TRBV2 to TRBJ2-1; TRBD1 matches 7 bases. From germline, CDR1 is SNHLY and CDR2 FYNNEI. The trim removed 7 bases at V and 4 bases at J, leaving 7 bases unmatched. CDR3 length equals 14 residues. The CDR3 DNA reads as TGTGCCAGCAAACCAGGGGGAGCTTACAATGAGCAGTTCTTC. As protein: CASKPGGAYNEQFF.

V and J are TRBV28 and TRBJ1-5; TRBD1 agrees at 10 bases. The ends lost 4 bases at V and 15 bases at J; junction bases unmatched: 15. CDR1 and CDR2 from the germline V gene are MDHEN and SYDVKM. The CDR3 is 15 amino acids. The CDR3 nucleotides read TGTGCCAGCAGTTCCCGACCCGGGACAGGGGTTTACAGGCATTTT. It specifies CASSSRPGTGVYRHF. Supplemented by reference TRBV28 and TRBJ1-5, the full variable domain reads DVKVTQSSRYLVKRTGEKVFLECVQDMDHENMFWYRQDPGLGLRLIYFSYDVKMKEKGDIPEGYSVSREKKERFSLILESASTNQTSMYLCASSSRPGTGVYRHFGDGTRLSIL.

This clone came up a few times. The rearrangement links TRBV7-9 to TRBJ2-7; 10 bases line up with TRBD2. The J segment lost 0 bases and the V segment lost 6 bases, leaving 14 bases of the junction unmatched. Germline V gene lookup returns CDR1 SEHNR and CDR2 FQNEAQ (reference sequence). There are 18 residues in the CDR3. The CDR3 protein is CASRPPLKTSGSSYEQYF. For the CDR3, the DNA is TGTGCCAGCAGACCCCCCCTCAAGACTAGCGGGTCCTCCTACGAGCAGTACTTC.

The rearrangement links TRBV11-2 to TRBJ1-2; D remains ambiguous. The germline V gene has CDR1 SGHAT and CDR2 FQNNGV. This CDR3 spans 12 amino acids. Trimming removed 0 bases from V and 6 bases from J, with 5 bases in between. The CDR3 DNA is TGTGCCAGCAGCTTAGATCGAGATGGCTACACCTTC. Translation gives CASSLDRDGYTF.

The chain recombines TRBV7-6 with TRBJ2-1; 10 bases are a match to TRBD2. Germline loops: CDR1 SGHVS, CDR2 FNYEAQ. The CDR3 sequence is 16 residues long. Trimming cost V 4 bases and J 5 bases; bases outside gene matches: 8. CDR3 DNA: TGTGCCAGCAGCTCTATAGCGGGAGGCCCAGACAATGAGCAGTTCTTC. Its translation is CASSSIAGGPDNEQFF. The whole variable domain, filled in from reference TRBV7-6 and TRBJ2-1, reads GAGVSQSPRYKVTKRGQDVALRCDPISGHVSLYWYRQALGQGPEFLTYFNYEAQQDKSGLPNDRFSAERPEGSISTLTIQRTEQRDSAMYRCASSSIAGGPDNEQFFGPGTRLTVL.

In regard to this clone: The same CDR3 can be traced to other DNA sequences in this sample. CDR3 coding DNA: TGTGCCAGCAGCTTGGGGCTAGCGGGAGAGACCCAGTACTTC. Its protein product is CASSLGLAGETQYF. V and J are TRBV7-9 and TRBJ2-5; 8 bases map to TRBD2. V dropped 3 bases and J dropped 4; count of bases not matched to a gene: 4. In germline, CDR1 is SEHNR, CDR2 FQNEAQ (reference sequence). This CDR3 is 14 amino acids long.

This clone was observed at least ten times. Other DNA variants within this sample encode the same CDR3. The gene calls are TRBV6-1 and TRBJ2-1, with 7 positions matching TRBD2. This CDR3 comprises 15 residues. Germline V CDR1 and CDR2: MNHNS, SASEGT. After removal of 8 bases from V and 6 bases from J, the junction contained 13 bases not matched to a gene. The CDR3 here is CASLYPGTIPNEQFF. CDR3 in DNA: TGTGCCAGCCTTTATCCCGGGACTATCCCCAATGAGCAGTTCTTC.